These T cell receptor beta chains were read from a single sample in a study of tumor-infiltrating lymphocytes in primary liver carcinoma. TCRdb re-analysed the multiplex PCR reads in MiXCR, keeping a single row per CDR3 protein. There are 150,000 to 200,000 distinct CDR3 sequences in the sample; 60% occur only once, and under 75% lies in the top ten. Sequenced: peripheral blood. The receptors were gathered from a man between 40 and 49 years old with primary liver carcinoma and hepatitis B virus infection. Both conserved end residues are part of each CDR3. Fields, in order: D gene, J gene, clone size, V gene, CDR3 length, CDR3 DNA, CDR3 protein. The D gene is left open where the match is weak. The size of a clone is reported for some rows only, either as once, few or many, or as a class for expanded clones.

>-|TRBJ2-7|-|TRBV11-2|14
TGTGCCAGCAGCCCCGGCCTATACGCCTACGAGCAGTACTTC
CASSPGLYAYEQYF
>TRBD1|TRBJ2-2|-|TRBV12-5|18
TGTGCTGGTGGTTTAGTACTTGGGACAGGGGGCCGGACCGGGGAGCTGTTTTTT
CAGGLVLGTGGRTGELFF
>TRBD1|TRBJ1-2|many|TRBV4-1|17
TGCGCCAGCAGCCAAGAGTCCGGGACAGACAATAACTATGGCTACACCTTC
CASSQESGTDNNYGYTF
>TRBD1|TRBJ1-5|-|TRBV28|13
TGTGCCAGTCGGACAGGGAACAATCAGCCCCAGCATTTT
CASRTGNNQPQHF
>-|TRBJ2-1|-|TRBV29-1|14
TGCAGCGTTGAAGAAGCGGCCTCCTACAATGAGCAGTTCTTC
CSVEEAASYNEQFF
>TRBD1|TRBJ2-7|-|TRBV28|15
TGTGCCAGCAGTTTAATGGGACAGGGGGCCTACGAGCAGTACTTC
CASSLMGQGAYEQYF
>-|TRBJ2-1|many|TRBV11-1|14
TGTGCCAGCAGCTCCCCGGGCCGGGACAATGAGCAGTTCTTC
CASSSPGRDNEQFF
>-|TRBJ2-1|-|TRBV11-2|14
TGTGCCAACAGCCCAGGAGGGCCCTACAATGAGCAGTTCTTC
CANSPGGPYNEQFF
>TRBD1|TRBJ2-5|-|TRBV28|13
TGTGCCAGCAGTGACAGGGGACGTGAGACCCAGTACTTC
CASSDRGRETQYF
>TRBD1|TRBJ1-2|many|TRBV4-1|18
TGCGCCAGCAGCCTCGAGCCCCAACCGGGACAGGGGCCTTTAGGCTACACCTTC
CASSLEPQPGQGPLGYTF
>TRBD2|TRBJ2-7|many|TRBV10-2|15
TGCGCCAGCAGCCACGGACTAGCGGGAGAAGACGAGCAGTACTTC
CASSHGLAGEDEQYF
>TRBD2|TRBJ2-7|-|TRBV5-5|16
TGTCCCAGCAGTCGTCCTAGCGGAGGAAGAACCTACGAGCAGTACTTC
CPSSRPSGGRTYEQYF
>TRBD2|TRBJ2-3|many|TRBV11-2|17
TGTGCCAGCAGCTTAAGCCCTCCAGCGGGAGGGGGAGATACGCAGTATTTT
CASSLSPPAGGGDTQYF
>-|TRBJ2-1|few|TRBV29-1|15
TGCAGCGTTCTGGGACTTGCGGGACCCTACAATGAGCAGTTCTTC
CSVLGLAGPYNEQFF
>-|TRBJ2-1|-|TRBV6-5|11
TGTGCCAGCAGCCGAAGAAATGAGCAGTTCTTC
CASSRRNEQFF
>TRBD1|TRBJ2-3|-|TRBV6-5|16
TGTGCCAGCAGACGCCAGCCGGGACAGGGGGAATATACGCAGTATTTT
CASRRQPGQGEYTQYF
>-|TRBJ2-7|-|TRBV11-1|14
TGTGCCAGCAGCTTAGCTTGCTTTCCCGGCGAGCAGCACTTC
CASSLACFPGEQHF
>-|TRBJ1-1|-|TRBV29-1|16
TGCAGCGCGACCCCAGGGCCGGGTAGTCGAAACACTGAAGCTTTCTTT
CSATPGPGSRNTEAFF
>-|TRBJ1-1|-|TRBV29-1|14
TGCAGCCCTGAAGTACAGGGAGAGAACACTGAAACTTTCTTT
CSPEVQGENTETFF
>-|TRBJ2-1|-|TRBV28|17
TGTGCCAGCAGAAACACGGGACTCTCGAGCTCCTACAATGAGCAGTTCTTC
CASRNTGLSSSYNEQFF
>TRBD2|TRBJ2-1|-|TRBV10-3|15
TGTGCCATCAGGGATACTAGCGGAGAGGGAAATGAGCAGTTCTTC
CAIRDTSGEGNEQFF
>-|TRBJ2-3|-|TRBV10-2|15
TGCGCCAGCACCCCCCAGGAGGGAAACACAGATACGCAGTATTTT
CASTPQEGNTDTQYF
>-|TRBJ2-3|-|TRBV28|13
TGTGCCAGCAGTCCAAATTTGGAAGATACGCAGTATTTT
CASSPNLEDTQYF
>TRBD1|TRBJ2-3|few|TRBV29-1|16
TGCAGCGTCGAACTCCAGGACAGGGAGTTCACAGATACGCAGTATTTT
CSVELQDREFTDTQYF
>-|TRBJ1-2|many|TRBV11-2|13
TGTGCCAGCAGCCCGCAGGGGCAATATGGCTACACCTTC
CASSPQGQYGYTF
>TRBD2|TRBJ2-7|-|TRBV12-3/TRBV12-4|13
TGTGCCAGCGGGAGGGCCCATTCCTACGAGCAGTACTTC
CASGRAHSYEQYF
>-|TRBJ1-1|-|TRBV12-5|13
TGTGCTAGTGGTTTGGAGCCGAACACTGAAGCTTTCTTT
CASGLEPNTEAFF
>-|TRBJ2-7|-|TRBV11-2|14
TGTATCAGCAGCTTCCAACCTAACGGGGGAGAGCAGTACTTC
CISSFQPNGGEQYF
>TRBD2|TRBJ2-3|-|TRBV29-1|16
TGCAGCGGGCGGGGGACTAGCGGTTCTAGCACAGATACGCAGTATTTT
CSGRGTSGSSTDTQYF
>-|TRBJ2-2|-|TRBV10-3|16
TGTGCCATCAGTGGTGCTGGACAGACGAACACCGGGGAGCTGTTTTTT
CAISGAGQTNTGELFF
>-|TRBJ2-7|-|TRBV24-1|15
TGTGCCACCAGGGTCTCGAACGGACTTTCCTACGAGCAGTACTTC
CATRVSNGLSYEQYF
>-|TRBJ2-7|-|TRBV11-2|13
TGTGCCAGCAGCAGGGGCGGGGAGAACGATCAGTACTTC
CASSRGGENDQYF
>-|TRBJ1-1|-|TRBV5-6|15
TGTGCCAGCACCTTGCTAGACAACATGAACACTGAAGCTTTCTTT
CASTLLDNMNTEAFF
>-|TRBJ2-2|-|TRBV11-2|16
TGTGCCAACAGCTTCTTAACCAACTCGAACACCGGGGAGCTGTTTTTT
CANSFLTNSNTGELFF
>-|TRBJ2-2|many|TRBV11-2|15
TGTGCCAGCAGCTCCCCCAGGCGTTCAGTCGGGGAGCTGTTTTTT
CASSSPRRSVGELFF
>TRBD2|TRBJ2-1|-|TRBV11-3|16
TGTGCCGGCAACTTATCAGGGACTAGCGGGAGAAGTGAGCAGTTCTTC
CAGNLSGTSGRSEQFF
>-|TRBJ2-5|-|TRBV11-2|15
TGTTCCAGTAACCCTCAACTAGCTCCTGAAGAGACCCAGTACTTC
CSSNPQLAPEETQYF
>-|TRBJ2-7|-|TRBV6-6|12
TGTGCCAGCAGTTACCCTCTCGACGAGCAGTACTTC
CASSYPLDEQYF
>-|TRBJ2-3|-|TRBV4-2|15
TGTGCCAGCAGCCAAGACTTCGGGCGGACAGATACGCAGTATTTT
CASSQDFGRTDTQYF
>-|TRBJ2-1|many|TRBV11-2|13
TGTGCCAGCAGCTTAGATCGGCATAATGAGCAGTTCTTC
CASSLDRHNEQFF
>TRBD1|TRBJ2-1|-|TRBV11-1|18
TGTGCCAGCAGCCCGACAGGGGGCTATTTGAGCTCATACAATGAGCAGTTCTTC
CASSPTGGYLSSYNEQFF
>-|TRBJ2-7|few|TRBV5-4|11
TGTGCCAGCAGCTTGGCAGGGGAGCAGTACTTC
CASSLAGEQYF
>-|TRBJ2-3|once|TRBV14|16
TGTGCCAGCAGCCAATTAGTGGGAGTCACGGCAGATACGCAGTATTTT
CASSQLVGVTADTQYF
>TRBD1|TRBJ1-2|-|TRBV28|15
TGTGCCAGCAGTTCTACAGGGGCGGCCGACTATGGCTACACCTTC
CASSSTGAADYGYTF
>-|TRBJ2-2|few|TRBV6-6|15
TGTGCCAGCAGTCCGGGCCGAAGGGGAACCGGGGAGCTGTTTTTT
CASSPGRRGTGELFF
>-|TRBJ2-4|once|TRBV11-1|16
TGTGCCAGCAGCTCCGGTCGGGGAGGCGGAAGAAACATTCAGTACTTC
CASSSGRGGGRNIQYF
>TRBD1|TRBJ2-7|-|TRBV28|14
TGTGCCAGCAGCCCCGGGGACAGGGTTTCCGAGCAGTACTTC
CASSPGDRVSEQYF
>-|TRBJ2-2|-|TRBV7-9|18
TGTGCCAGCAGCTTTGACCCATGGCGCCGTCCGAACACCGGGGAGCTGTTTTTT
CASSFDPWRRPNTGELFF
>-|TRBJ1-1|-|TRBV7-9|10
TGTGCCAGCAGCCCCCCCCAGGCTTTCTTT
CASSPPQAFF
>-|TRBJ1-1|many|TRBV11-2|11
TGTGCCAGCGGACAGAACACTGAAGCTTTCTTT
CASGQNTEAFF
>-|TRBJ2-3|-|TRBV11-2|15
TGTGCCAGCAGCTTAGGCGTAGCAGGCACAGACACGCAGTATTTT
CASSLGVAGTDTQYF